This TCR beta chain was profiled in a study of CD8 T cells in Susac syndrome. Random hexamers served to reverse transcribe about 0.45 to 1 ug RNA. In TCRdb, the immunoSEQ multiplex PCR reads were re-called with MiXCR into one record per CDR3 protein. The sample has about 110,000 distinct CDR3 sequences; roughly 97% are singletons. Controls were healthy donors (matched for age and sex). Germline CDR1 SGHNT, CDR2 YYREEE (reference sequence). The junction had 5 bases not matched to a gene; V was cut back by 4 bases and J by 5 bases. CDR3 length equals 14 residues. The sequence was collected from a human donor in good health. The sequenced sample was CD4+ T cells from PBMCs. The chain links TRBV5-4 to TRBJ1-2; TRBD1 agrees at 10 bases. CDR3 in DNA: TGTGCCAGCAGCACGACAGGGGGCCGGTATGGCTACACCTTC. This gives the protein CASSTTGGRYGYTF.